This TCR beta chain derives from a study of cytomegalovirus exposure and HLA in healthy donors. The study's findings and limits: An analysis done earlier found most TCR beta V segments productive about 87% or about 30% of the time. Among the CMV-associated chains, a few were confirmed in vitro as specific for CMV antigens. Some segments of the V type, notably TRBV6-2 and TRBV6-3, were excluded as indistinguishable.

This clone was counted only a few times. Its antigen is still unknown. Trimming cost V 3 bases and J 6 bases; bases outside gene matches: 14. Germline values: CDR1 SEHNR, CDR2 FQNEAQ (reference sequence). The length of the CDR3 is 17 residues. PCR involved 60 Vbeta and 13 Jbeta primers. Assay: immunoSEQ multiplex PCR; the TCRdb copy retains only in-frame clones and omits some. Of about 130,000 clones in the sample, approximately 75% were seen once. The rearrangement links TRBV7-9 to TRBJ1-2, with TRBD1 identical over 9 bases. This TCR was recovered from a woman in her forties or fifties in good health and CMV-seronegative. The sequenced material came from PBMCs. In nucleotides, the CDR3 is TGTGCCAGCAGCTTCGGCTCCTGGACAGGGGTAAATGATGGCTACACCTTC. Translated, it gives CASSFGSWTGVNDGYTF. Drawing the rest from reference TRBV7-9 and TRBJ1-2, the complete variable domain is DTGVSQNPRHKITKRGQNVTFRCDPISEHNRLYWYRQTLGQGPEFLTYFQNEAQLEKSRLLSDRFSAERPKGSFSTLEIQRTEQGDSAMYLCASSFGSWTGVNDGYTFGSGTRLTVV.